The 20 T cell receptor beta chains given below trace back to one sample, sequenced in a study of cytomegalovirus exposure and HLA in healthy donors. PCR primers comprised 60 Vbeta and 13 Jbeta primers. TCRdb keeps only in-frame clones here, not all; method: immunoSEQ multiplex PCR. Of about 67,000 clones listed, roughly two thirds are singletons. Specimen: PBMCs. The source of these receptors is a woman under 40 in good health and CMV-seronegative.

The gene calls are TRBV5-1 and TRBJ2-7; D perhaps matches TRBD1 (6 bases). The CDR3 runs to 13 residues. V was shortened by 4 bases and J by 2 bases, with 10 bases between the two germline ends. CDR1 is SGHRS and CDR2 is YFSETQ in the germline V gene. CDR3 sequence (DNA): TGCGCCAGCAGCCTAAGGACAGCCTACGAGCAGTACTTC. This sequence encodes CASSLRTAYEQYF.

The chain recombines TRBV6-5 with TRBJ1-6; D is undetermined. This CDR3 region has 13 residues. Germline lookup yields CDR1 MNHEY and CDR2 SVGAGI. Between the trimmed V and J ends, which lost 7 bases and 7 bases, there was a span of 11 bases. CDR3 residues: CASTGLPNSPLHF. CDR3 in DNA: TGTGCCAGCACCGGACTTCCGAATTCACCCCTCCACTTT.

The genes are TRBV19 and TRBJ1-2; TRBD1 matches at 11 bases. The CDR3 loop spans 14 amino acids. The V segment lost 7 bases and the J segment 5 bases; nucleotides outside the gene matches: 6. Germline lookup yields CDR1 LNHDA and CDR2 SQIVND (reference sequence). The CDR3 spells CASTRDRGEYGYTF. For the CDR3, the DNA is TGTGCCAGTACCCGGGACAGGGGGGAGTATGGCTACACCTTC.

This clone was counted a single time. Since the CDR3 does not end with the conserved phenylalanine or tryptophan, this likely comes from a read error. The limits of the CDR3 on the DNA are not certain, so only TCRdb's listed CDR3 is given. This rearrangement joins TRBV27 to TRBJ2-7; the D segment call TRBD2 is taken from the table without a DNA check. The CDR3 is 8 amino acids long, termini counted. CDR1 is MNHEY, CDR2 SMNVEV, per germline (reference sequence). The CDR3 here is CASSLELA.

On this clone itself: Other DNA sequences of this sample code for an identical CDR3. This chain links TRBV19 with TRBJ1-2; 7 bases are shared with TRBD1. Trimming removed 6 bases from V and 6 bases from J; junction bases left unmatched: 10. The CDR3 totals 14 residues. Germline CDR1 LNHDA, CDR2 SQIVND (reference sequence). This CDR3 reads CASSRTGDRDGYTF. In DNA, the CDR3 is TGTGCCAGTAGCCGCACCGGAGACAGGGATGGCTACACCTTC.

This chain uses TRBV15 with TRBJ2-7; D may be TRBD2 (6 bases). Germline CDR1 and CDR2: LNHNV and YYDKDF (reference sequence). V dropped 0 bases and J dropped 4 bases, with 16 bases sitting between them. The CDR3 extends over 16 amino acids. CDR3 residues: CATSRESAGLIYEQYF. The CDR3 bases are TGTGCCACCAGCAGAGAATCCGCGGGGCTGATATACGAGCAGTACTTC.

The chain couples TRBV7-2 to TRBJ2-3; D is ambiguous. Germline-derived CDR1 and CDR2 are SGHTA and FQGNSA. The CDR3 extends over 17 amino acids. V was trimmed by 5 bases and J by 2 bases, leaving 20 bases between them. The CDR3 is CASSAHLGLSFTDTQYF. As DNA, the CDR3 is TGTGCCAGCAGCGCCCACCTAGGCCTATCCTTCACAGATACGCAGTATTTT.

The chain joins TRBV6-6 to TRBJ1-5; D gene unclear. Trimming pared 5 bases from V and 5 bases from J, leaving 16 bases between. The CDR3 has 15 residues. CDR1 is MNHNY and CDR2 is SVGAGI in the germline V gene (reference sequence). The CDR3 here is CASSPSVNRDQPQHF. The CDR3 DNA sequence: TGTGCCAGCAGTCCCTCGGTAAATCGTGATCAGCCCCAGCATTTT.

The genes are TRBV19 and TRBJ1-5, with 8 nucleotides matching TRBD1. V was pared by 1 base and J by 4 bases, with 3 bases of the junction left unmatched. This CDR3 comprises 15 residues. Germline CDR1 and CDR2: LNHDA and SQIVND (reference sequence). CDR3 loop: CASSIAGQGNQPQHF. CDR3 in DNA: TGTGCCAGTAGTATAGCTGGACAGGGTAATCAGCCCCAGCATTTT.

V gene TRBV4-1 combines with J gene TRBJ1-3; D perhaps matches TRBD1 (6 bases). This CDR3 contains 17 residues. The germline CDR1 and CDR2 sequences are MGHRA and YSYEKL. V lost 1 base and J lost 4, with 17 bases in between. In nucleotides, the CDR3 is TGCGCCAGCAGCCAAGTACAGGGTCTGGGGAAAGGAAACACCATATATTTT. It codes for CASSQVQGLGKGNTIYF.

The gene calls are TRBV5-5 and TRBJ2-2, with D possibly being TRBD2 (6 bases). The germline V gene encodes CDR1 SGHKS and CDR2 YYEKEE (reference sequence). Trimming stripped 1 base from V and 4 bases from J, with 17 bases between. This CDR3 comprises 17 residues. CDR3 sequence: CASSLYWSGVVTGELFF. CDR3 DNA: TGTGCCAGCAGCTTGTATTGGTCGGGGGTGGTCACCGGGGAGCTGTTTTTT.

This clone was observed once. The rearrangement links TRBV7-3 to TRBJ1-1; 8 bases fit TRBD1. The CDR3 spans 15 residues. From germline, CDR1 is SGHTA and CDR2 FQGTGA. The V gene end was trimmed by 0 bases and the J gene end by 3 bases; junction bases not matched to a gene: 3. CDR3 nucleotide sequence: TGTGCCAGCAGCTTAACGAACAGGGGGGACACTGAAGCTTTCTTT. Translation gives CASSLTNRGDTEAFF.

The V and J genes are TRBV15 and TRBJ1-1; 9 bases are shared with TRBD1. The CDR3 is made up of 15 amino acids. V lost 0 bases to trimming and J lost 6 bases; unmatched junction nucleotides: 5. Germline lookup yields CDR1 LNHNV and CDR2 YYDKDF (reference sequence). CDR3 bases: TGTGCCACCAGCAGAGATGTGACAGGGGGAGCTGAAGCTTTCTTT. Amino acids: CATSRDVTGGAEAFF.

Concerning this clone: The identical CDR3 is also encoded by other nucleotide sequences in the sample. DNA for the CDR3: TGTGCCAGTAGTATAGCTAGCGGGGGTTTGTACGAGCAGTACTTC. This gives the protein CASSIASGGLYEQYF. The chain employs TRBV19 and TRBJ2-7; 10 bases are shared with TRBD2. This CDR3 comprises 15 residues. V lost 1 base to trimming and J lost 4 bases; unmatched junction nucleotides: 4. Germline V CDR1 and CDR2: LNHDA, SQIVND (reference sequence).

The V and J genes are TRBV30 and TRBJ1-6; no firm D call. V was cut by 0 bases and J by 0 bases, with 9 bases left in between. This CDR3 comprises 16 residues. Germline V gene lookup returns CDR1 GTSNPN and CDR2 SVGIG (reference sequence). The CDR3 spells CAWSVSASSYNSPLHF. In DNA form, the CDR3 reads TGTGCCTGGAGTGTGTCAGCGAGCTCCTATAATTCACCCCTCCACTTT.

The genes are TRBV7-3 and TRBJ2-1; 12 bases line up with TRBD1. The CDR3 length is 15 residues. J gave up 6 bases and V 5 bases, and 5 bases lay outside the gene matches. Looked up from germline, CDR1 is SGHTA and CDR2 is FQGTGA. CDR3: CASSLGTGGFNEQFF. The CDR3 nucleotides are TGTGCCAGCAGCCTCGGGACAGGGGGCTTCAATGAGCAGTTCTTC.

The chain uses TRBV28 and TRBJ1-4, with D hard to call. The CDR3 covers 14 residues. Trimming removed 4 bases from V and 5 bases from J, with 11 bases in between. Germline V lookup: CDR1 MDHEN, CDR2 SYDVKM. The CDR3 region is CASSSAGMNEKLFF. CDR3 nucleotides: TGTGCCAGCAGTTCCGCCGGGATGAATGAAAAACTGTTTTTT.

The chain is built from TRBV19 and TRBJ1-1; D unresolved. Trimming removed 3 bases at V and 0 bases at J, with 11 bases between. From germline, CDR1 is LNHDA and CDR2 SQIVND (reference sequence). The CDR3 runs 15 residues. The CDR3 region has the DNA TGTGCCAGTAGTATGTTGTCAGTTGTGAACACTGAAGCTTTCTTT. This translates into CASSMLSVVNTEAFF.

The chain is built from TRBV27 and TRBJ2-1, with TRBD2 matching over 10 bases. This CDR3 is built from 16 residues. The germline V gene has CDR1 MNHEY and CDR2 SMNVEV (reference sequence). Trimming removed 3 bases from V and 6 bases from J; junction bases left unmatched: 8. The CDR3 DNA reads TGTGCCAGCAGTTTCACTAGCGGGACCCTCTCCAATGAGCAGTTCTTC. Protein sequence: CASSFTSGTLSNEQFF.

The J gene is TRBJ2-3, the V gene TRBV19, with 7 bases lining up with TRBD2. CDR3 length: 16 residues. Germline V gene data show CDR1 as LNHDA and CDR2 as SQIVND (reference sequence). V lost 5 bases, J lost 0 bases, and 8 bases stayed unmatched. CDR3 amino acids: CASSPIGEGSTDTQYF. DNA of the CDR3: TGTGCCAGTAGTCCGATTGGGGAGGGAAGCACAGATACGCAGTATTTT.